These T cell receptor beta chains were read from a single sample in a study of early T cells in non-severe SARS-CoV-2 infection. A single record per CDR3 protein comes from TCRdb applying MiXCR to the 5' RACE reads. The sample records roughly 52,000 distinct CDR3 sequences, roughly 6% being singletons. Sequencing used whole blood, obtained at baseline. These receptors all stem from an adult who was a healthcare worker with PCR-confirmed SARS-CoV-2 infection or an uninfected control (not recorded which). Both conserved end residues are part of each CDR3. The order of the fields is D gene, clone size, V gene, J gene, CDR3 protein, CDR3 DNA. A D gene is named only where the DNA matches it firmly. Clone size is shown for a subset of rows, as once, few, many or a class of expanded clone.

>-|many|TRBV12-3/TRBV12-4|TRBJ2-1
CASSNSGFYNEQFF
TGTGCCAGCAGTAACAGCGGGTTCTACAATGAGCAGTTCTTC
>-|many|TRBV29-1|TRBJ1-5
CSVEGVPHNQPQHF
TGCAGCGTTGAAGGGGTCCCGCACAATCAGCCCCAGCATTTT
>TRBD1|many|TRBV6-2/TRBV6-3|TRBJ2-1
CASSSGQILVDEQFF
TGTGCCAGCAGTTCGGGACAGATTCTAGTGGATGAGCAGTTCTTC
>-|many|TRBV20-1|TRBJ1-5
CSARKPGGNQPQHF
TGCAGTGCTAGAAAGCCAGGGGGCAATCAGCCCCAGCATTTT
>-|many|TRBV7-6|TRBJ1-6
CASSLAPYQNSPLHF
TGTGCCAGCAGCTTAGCGCCCTACCAAAATTCACCCCTCCACTTT
>-|-|TRBV11-2|TRBJ2-5
CASSLVGGGARETQYF
TGTGCCAGCAGCTTAGTTGGCGGGGGCGCCCGAGAGACCCAGTACTTC
>-|few|TRBV12-3/TRBV12-4|TRBJ2-5
CASSLAGGAETQYF
TGTGCCAGCAGTTTAGCCGGGGGTGCGGAGACCCAGTACTTC
>TRBD2|-|TRBV5-1|TRBJ2-1
CASSLVAGEMNEQFF
TGCGCCAGCAGCTTGGTTGCGGGGGAGATGAATGAGCAGTTCTTC
>-|-|TRBV20-1|TRBJ2-5
CSARAAGETQYF
TGCAGTGCTAGAGCCGCAGGGGAGACCCAGTACTTC
>-|many|TRBV12-5|TRBJ2-7
CASGLAPGRGSYEQYF
TGTGCTAGTGGTTTGGCCCCCGGAAGGGGGTCCTACGAGCAGTACTTC
>-|many|TRBV28|TRBJ2-1
CAAAGTTYNEQFF
TGTGCCGCTGCCGGGACCACCTACAATGAGCAGTTCTTC
>TRBD1|many|TRBV19|TRBJ2-4
CASVTGGDIQYF
TGTGCCAGTGTGACAGGGGGAGACATTCAGTACTTC
>-|few|TRBV29-1|TRBJ1-5
CSVDKRPQHF
TGCAGCGTTGACAAACGGCCCCAGCATTTT
>TRBD1|many|TRBV7-6|TRBJ2-5
CASSSYNHRGETQYF
TGTGCCAGCAGCTCCTACAACCACAGGGGAGAGACCCAGTACTTC
>TRBD2|many|TRBV11-3|TRBJ2-5
CASSSRPGLAGALGQETQYF
TGTGCCAGCAGCTCAAGACCGGGACTAGCGGGGGCCTTAGGTCAAGAGACCCAGTACTTC
>-|many|TRBV20-1|TRBJ2-3
CSALRGGGTDTQYF
TGCAGTGCTCTAAGGGGGGGCGGCACAGATACGCAGTATTTT
>-|many|TRBV7-2|TRBJ1-2
CASRQQGRGYTF
TGTGCCAGCAGGCAACAGGGCCGGGGCTACACCTTC
>-|many|TRBV19|TRBJ1-2
CASAREGGYTF
TGTGCCAGCGCGAGGGAGGGTGGCTACACCTTC
>TRBD1|-|TRBV7-2|TRBJ1-1
CASSLRSGTGGTEAFF
TGTGCCAGCAGCTTAAGATCAGGGACAGGGGGTACTGAAGCTTTCTTT
>-|few|TRBV14|TRBJ2-2
CASSLQGYTNTGELFF
TGTGCCAGCAGCCTTCAAGGGTACACAAACACCGGGGAGCTGTTTTTT
>-|many|TRBV7-8|TRBJ1-1
CASSLIRAPPEAFF
TGTGCCAGCAGCTTGATCCGGGCCCCTCCCGAAGCTTTCTTT
>-|-|TRBV5-1|TRBJ1-6
CASSTTPYDSPLHF
TGCGCCAGCAGCACTACTCCGTACGATTCACCCCTCCACTTT
>TRBD1|many|TRBV12-3/TRBV12-4|TRBJ2-1
CASSSTGQGYNEQFF
TGTGCCAGCAGTTCTACGGGACAGGGGTACAATGAGCAGTTCTTC
>-|many|TRBV11-2|TRBJ2-7
CASSPRGGTGIWSEQYF
TGTGCCAGCAGCCCTAGGGGGGGGACAGGAATCTGGAGCGAGCAGTACTTC
>-|many|TRBV7-2|TRBJ2-7
CASSLGRGEQYF
TGTGCCAGCAGCTTAGGGAGGGGCGAGCAGTACTTC
>TRBD2|few|TRBV5-1|TRBJ2-5
CASKRWGLAGDQETQYF
TGCGCCAGCAAGAGGTGGGGACTAGCGGGGGACCAAGAGACCCAGTACTTC
>-|few|TRBV5-1|TRBJ1-2
CASSPAGYGYGYTF
TGCGCCAGCAGCCCCGCCGGGTACGGCTATGGCTACACCTTC
>TRBD1|few|TRBV20-1|TRBJ1-2
CSAPGQGFYGYTF
TGCAGTGCCCCGGGACAGGGCTTCTATGGCTACACCTTC
>-|many|TRBV28|TRBJ2-7
CASSLTEPYEQYF
TGTGCCAGCAGTCTTACAGAGCCCTACGAGCAGTACTTC
>-|many|TRBV11-2|TRBJ1-2
CASSSTGPYGYTF
TGTGCCAGCAGCTCTACAGGACCCTATGGCTACACCTTC
>-|many|TRBV20-1|TRBJ1-3
CSAVYSPGNTIYF
TGCAGTGCTGTATACAGCCCTGGAAACACCATATATTTT
>TRBD2|few|TRBV7-2|TRBJ2-7
CASSLRTSGTYEQYF
TGTGCCAGCAGCTTGCGGACTAGCGGGACCTACGAGCAGTACTTC
>-|many|TRBV30|TRBJ1-2
CATNGGYTF
TGTGCCACCAATGGCGGCTACACCTTC
>TRBD1|-|TRBV6-2/TRBV6-3|TRBJ1-5
CASSSRGLDNQPQHF
TGTGCCAGCAGTTCCAGGGGGCTTGACAATCAGCCCCAGCATTTT
>-|many|TRBV11-2|TRBJ2-1
CASSLPPGSKFF
TGTGCCAGCAGCCTACCCCCCGGTAGTAAGTTCTTC
>-|-|TRBV3-1|TRBJ2-1
CASSQNPLGEQFF
TGTGCCAGCAGCCAAAACCCACTAGGTGAGCAGTTCTTC